Listed below are T cell receptor beta chains from one sample, sequenced in a study of OX40 agonist ivuxolimab in advanced cancers. Sequenced by immunoSEQ multiplex PCR; TCRdb stores in-frame clones only, minus some. The sample consists of tens of thousands of clones, approximately 84% of them appearing once. Sequences were derived from CD4+ or CD8+ T cells sorted from blood, sampled in a trial of the OX40 agonist ivuxolimab. The source of these receptors is an adult with an advanced solid tumor such as melanoma, head and neck, liver or kidney cancer. The CDR3 runs from the conserved cysteine through the conserved F or W. A D gene is named only where the DNA matches it firmly. Rows may omit the clone size; those that give it use once, few, many or a size class.

size: NA
J: TRBJ2-5
D: NA
length: 17
V: TRBV2
DNA: TGTGCCAGCAGCGAATATGATGCCAGGGGCGCTAGAGAGACCCAGTACTTC
CDR3: CASSEYDARGARETQYF

size: NA
J: TRBJ1-4
D: TRBD1
length: 16
V: TRBV5-1
DNA: TGCGCCAGCAGCTTGGAGGGGGACAGAATCGGTGAAAAACTGTTTTTT
CDR3: CASSLEGDRIGEKLFF

size: NA
J: TRBJ1-1
D: NA
length: 14
V: TRBV5-4
DNA: TGTGCCAGCAGCTTGGAGGTAGTCGGCACTGAAGCTTTCTTT
CDR3: CASSLEVVGTEAFF

size: NA
J: TRBJ2-7
D: NA
length: 15
V: TRBV13
DNA: TGTGCCAGCAGCTTAGAAGGGGGAGGGGTTTACGAGCAGTACTTC
CDR3: CASSLEGGGVYEQYF

size: NA
J: TRBJ2-3
D: NA
length: 13
V: TRBV11-3
DNA: TGTGCCAGCAGCACCCGGGACCCCGGAACGCAGTATTTT
CDR3: CASSTRDPGTQYF

size: NA
J: TRBJ2-1
D: NA
length: 15
V: TRBV27
DNA: TGTGCCAGCAGTATCACGGAGAGCTCCTACAATGAGCAGTTCTTC
CDR3: CASSITESSYNEQFF

size: NA
J: TRBJ2-3
D: NA
length: 13
V: TRBV27
DNA: TGTGCCAGCTATGATGGGGGTGCAGATACGCAGTATTTT
CDR3: CASYDGGADTQYF

size: NA
J: TRBJ1-2
D: NA
length: 12
V: TRBV29-1
DNA: TGCAGCGCCCGGGAGAGCTCGTATGGCTACACCTTC
CDR3: CSARESSYGYTF

size: NA
J: TRBJ2-7
D: TRBD2
length: 15
V: TRBV7-8
DNA: TGTGCCAGCAGCTTAGTAGCGGGGACCTCCTACGAGCAGTACTTC
CDR3: CASSLVAGTSYEQYF

size: NA
J: TRBJ1-1
D: NA
length: 12
V: TRBV5-1
DNA: TGCGCCAGCAGCCTGCTGTTCACTGAAGCTTTCTTT
CDR3: CASSLLFTEAFF

size: NA
J: TRBJ2-1
D: TRBD2
length: 17
V: TRBV4-1
DNA: TGCGCCAGCAGCCAAGATCCGGCTAGCGGGGGGTACAATGAGCAGTTCTTC
CDR3: CASSQDPASGGYNEQFF

size: once
J: TRBJ2-3
D: NA
length: 15
V: TRBV7-8
DNA: TGTGCCAGCAGCTTGAGAACCTTAGTCACAGATACGCAGTATTTT
CDR3: CASSLRTLVTDTQYF

size: NA
J: TRBJ1-1
D: NA
length: 15
V: TRBV5-4
DNA: TGTGCCAGCAGCTTGGATCTGGTCATGGGCACTGAAGCTTTCTTT
CDR3: CASSLDLVMGTEAFF

size: NA
J: TRBJ1-1
D: NA
length: 11
V: TRBV27
DNA: TGTGCCAGCAGTTCTACCACTGAAGCTTTCTTT
CDR3: CASSSTTEAFF